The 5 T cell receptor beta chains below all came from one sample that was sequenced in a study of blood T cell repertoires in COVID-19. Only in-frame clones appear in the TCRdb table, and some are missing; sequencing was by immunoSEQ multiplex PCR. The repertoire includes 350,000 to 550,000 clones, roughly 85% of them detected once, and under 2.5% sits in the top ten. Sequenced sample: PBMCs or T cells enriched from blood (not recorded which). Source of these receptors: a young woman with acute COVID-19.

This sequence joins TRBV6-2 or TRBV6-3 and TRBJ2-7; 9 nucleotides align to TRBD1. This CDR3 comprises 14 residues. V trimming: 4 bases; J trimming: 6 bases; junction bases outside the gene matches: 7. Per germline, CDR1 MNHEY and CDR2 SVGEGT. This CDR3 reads CASSSGTGTSEQYF. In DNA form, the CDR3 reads TGTGCCAGCAGTTCCGGGACAGGGACTTCCGAGCAGTACTTC.

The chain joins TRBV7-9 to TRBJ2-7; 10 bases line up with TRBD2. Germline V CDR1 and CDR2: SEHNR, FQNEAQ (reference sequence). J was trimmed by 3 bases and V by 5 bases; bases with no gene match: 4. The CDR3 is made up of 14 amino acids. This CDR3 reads CASSPTSGNYEQYF. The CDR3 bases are TGTGCCAGCAGCCCTACTAGCGGGAACTACGAGCAGTACTTC.

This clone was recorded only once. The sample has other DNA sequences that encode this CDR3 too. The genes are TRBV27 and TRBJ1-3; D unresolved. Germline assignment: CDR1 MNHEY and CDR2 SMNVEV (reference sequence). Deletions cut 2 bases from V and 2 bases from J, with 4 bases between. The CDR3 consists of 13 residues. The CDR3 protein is CASSLTTGNTIYF. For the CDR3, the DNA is TGTGCCAGCAGTTTAACAACTGGAAACACCATATATTTT.

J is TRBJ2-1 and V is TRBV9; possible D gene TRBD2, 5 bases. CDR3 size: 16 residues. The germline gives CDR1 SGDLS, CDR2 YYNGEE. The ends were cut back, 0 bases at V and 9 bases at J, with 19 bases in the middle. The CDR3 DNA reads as TGTGCCAGCAGCGTAGTTGGCAGGCCCCTTGGGAGTGAGCAGTTCTTC. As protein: CASSVVGRPLGSEQFF.

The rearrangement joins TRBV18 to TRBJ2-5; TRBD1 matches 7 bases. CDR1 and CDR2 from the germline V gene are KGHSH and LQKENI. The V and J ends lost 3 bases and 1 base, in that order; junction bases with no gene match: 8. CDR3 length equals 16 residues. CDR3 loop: CASSPQVRDSQETQYF. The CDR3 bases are TGTGCCAGCTCACCCCAGGTACGGGACAGCCAAGAGACCCAGTACTTC.